Below, 4 T cell receptor beta chains from the same sample are listed, as sequenced in a study of T cells after yellow fever vaccination. MiXCR, run by TCRdb on the 5' RACE reads, gives a single entry per CDR3 protein. The sample has hundreds of thousands of distinct CDR3 sequences; around 13% are singletons. Sequencing used CD4+ T cells sorted from PBMCs, obtained 15 days after the yellow fever booster vaccination. The receptors were gathered from a man aged 18 to 30 who received the YFV17D yellow fever vaccine.

The table lists this clonotype with many counts. This chain uses TRBV6-2 or TRBV6-3 with TRBJ2-5, with D maybe TRBD2 (5 bases). Germline assignment: CDR1 MNHEY and CDR2 SVGEGT. The CDR3 is 12 residues long. The ends were cut back, 6 bases at V and 5 bases at J, with 10 bases in the middle. For the CDR3, the DNA is TGTGCCAGCAGAGGGAGCGTGGAGACCCAGTACTTC. Protein sequence: CASRGSVETQYF.

The V call is TRBV6-5, the J call TRBJ1-1; TRBD1 might be the D (5 bases). V shed 6 bases and J shed 4 bases, with 21 bases lying between them. Germline lookup yields CDR1 MNHEY and CDR2 SVGAGI. The CDR3 has 16 residues. CDR3 in DNA: TGTGCCAGCAGGAAGCCGGGAGGGGTTGGTCGCACTGAAGCTTTCTTT. Translating it yields CASRKPGGVGRTEAFF.

This clonotype was observed at least ten times. The V call is TRBV9, the J call TRBJ1-5; D possibly corresponds to TRBD1 (5 bases). CDR3 length: 14 residues. V gave up 0 bases and J gave up 5 bases, with 9 bases separating them. From germline, CDR1 is SGDLS and CDR2 YYNGEE. The CDR3 loop reads CASSVDGGDQPQHF. DNA of the CDR3: TGTGCCAGCAGCGTAGACGGGGGAGATCAGCCCCAGCATTTT.

The rearrangement uses TRBV4-3 and TRBJ2-2, with TRBD1 matching over 8 bases. The germline CDR1 and CDR2 sequences are LGHNA and YSLEER. This CDR3 is built from 16 residues. V lost 1 base and J lost 3; bases outside the gene matches: 4. The chain's CDR3 is CASSQGDRRYTGELFF. The CDR3 DNA follows: TGCGCCAGCAGCCAAGGGGACAGGCGATACACCGGGGAGCTGTTTTTT.